The 11 T cell receptor beta chains reported below all come from one sample, sequenced in a study of cytomegalovirus exposure and HLA in healthy donors. With 60 Vbeta and 13 Jbeta primers, the PCR was carried out. Sequencing used immunoSEQ multiplex PCR; TCRdb keeps in-frame clones, though not all of them. The data show just under 95,000 clones, over 65% seen once. The source material was PBMCs. These receptors originate from a human donor in good health.

The chain uses TRBV18 and TRBJ1-1; no clear D. The germline V gene encodes CDR1 KGHSH and CDR2 LQKENI. CDR3 length: 15 residues. The ends were cut back, 3 bases at V and 2 bases at J, with 13 bases in the middle. The CDR3 is CASSPVKTPNTEAFF. In DNA, the CDR3 is TGTGCCAGCTCACCGGTAAAAACTCCTAACACTGAAGCTTTCTTT.

This clone was seen just once. This chain links TRBV18 with TRBJ2-3; 16 bases align to TRBD2. The trim removed 3 bases at V and 1 base at J, leaving 7 bases unmatched. The CDR3 is 19 residues long. Per the germline V gene, CDR1 is KGHSH and CDR2 is LQKENI. The CDR3 DNA reads as TGTGCCAGCTCACCGGATGGGACTAGCGGGAGGGCCGGCACAGATACGCAGTATTTT. This translates into CASSPDGTSGRAGTDTQYF.

This chain connects TRBV29-1 to TRBJ2-2; D gene ambiguous. Germline assignment: CDR1 SQVTM and CDR2 ANQGSEA. The CDR3 spans 13 residues. The V end lost 4 bases, the J end lost 2 bases, and 8 bases lay between the germline ends. In DNA, the CDR3 is TGCAGCGTTGGGGCTGGAAACACCGGGGAGCTGTTTTTT. It translates to CSVGAGNTGELFF.

This clone was seen only a few times. V usage is TRBV5-4 and J usage is TRBJ1-2; D unresolved. CDR3 length: 15 residues. V shed 0 bases and J shed 1 base, with 10 bases lying between them. In germline, CDR1 is SGHNT, CDR2 YYREEE (reference sequence). The CDR3 here is CASSLGRNLNYGYTF. The CDR3 nucleotides read TGTGCCAGCAGCTTGGGGCGGAATCTTAACTATGGCTACACCTTC.

This clone showed up just once. The chain recombines TRBV11-2 with TRBJ1-2; D is unresolved. The length of the CDR3 is 11 residues. Germline CDR1 and CDR2: SGHAT and FQNNGV. Trimming left V 5 bases short and J 4 bases short, with 5 bases between. CDR3 DNA: TGTGCCAGCAGCCGGGGCTATGGCTACACCTTC. This sequence encodes CASSRGYGYTF.

The rearrangement uses TRBV27 and TRBJ2-7, with TRBD2 as a possible D gene (6 bases). Between the trimmed V and J ends, which lost 6 bases and 2 bases, there was a span of 11 bases. This CDR3 is built from 13 residues. The germline gives CDR1 MNHEY, CDR2 SMNVEV (reference sequence). CDR3 amino acids: CASSNGGPYEQYF. The CDR3 region has the DNA TGTGCCAGCAGCAACGGGGGACCCTACGAGCAGTACTTC.

This clone showed up just a few times. This chain connects TRBV9 to TRBJ1-4; no firm D call. The CDR3 loop spans 14 amino acids. Trimming removed 0 bases at V and 6 bases at J, with 9 bases between. The germline V gene has CDR1 SGDLS and CDR2 YYNGEE. The CDR3: CASSVGATDEKLFF. In DNA, the CDR3 is TGTGCCAGCAGCGTAGGGGCAACGGATGAAAAACTGTTTTTT. Drawing the rest from reference TRBV9 and TRBJ1-4, the complete variable domain is DSGVTQTPKHLITATGQRVTLRCSPRSGDLSVYWYQQSLDQGLQFLIQYYNGEERAKGNILERFSAQQFPDLHSELNLSSLELGDSALYFCASSVGATDEKLFFGSGTQLSVL.

The chain is built from TRBV27 and TRBJ2-7; maybe TRBD2 (6 bases). Trimming stripped 2 bases from V and 7 bases from J, with 12 bases between. This CDR3 is built from 13 residues. The germline CDR1 and CDR2 sequences are MNHEY and SMNVEV (reference sequence). CDR3 bases: TGTGCCAGCAGTTTACTCGGGGCGGGGGAGCAGTACTTC. Translating gives CASSLLGAGEQYF.

This clone was detected a few times. The rearrangement joins TRBV11-2 to TRBJ1-4; tentatively, D is TRBD1 (5 bases). The V end lost 8 bases, the J end lost 8 bases, and 18 bases lay between the germline ends. The CDR3 consists of 14 residues. Germline V gene data show CDR1 as SGHAT and CDR2 as FQNNGV. CDR3 DNA sequence: TGTGCCAGCGGGAGGGACGGCCCTCGGGAAAAACTGTTTTTT. Protein product: CASGRDGPREKLFF.

This clone came up a few times. The chain links TRBV5-4 to TRBJ2-6, with D possibly TRBD1 on 5 matching bases. V dropped 4 bases and J dropped 2 bases, with 7 bases sitting between them. Per the germline V gene, CDR1 is SGHNT and CDR2 is YYREEE (reference sequence). There are 14 residues in the CDR3. Here the CDR3 DNA reads TGTGCCAGCAGCCTAGGGGCTGGGGCCAACGTCCTGACTTTC. Translation: CASSLGAGANVLTF. Full variable domain (missing parts from reference TRBV5-4 and TRBJ2-6): ETGVTQSPTHLIKTRGQQVTLRCSSQSGHNTVSWYQQALGQGPQFIFQYYREEENGRGNFPPRFSGLQFPNYSSELNVNALELDDSALYLCASSLGAGANVLTFGAGSRLTVL.

V and J are TRBV7-3 and TRBJ1-1; D is possibly TRBD1 (5 bases). This CDR3 region has 17 residues. Per germline, CDR1 SGHTA and CDR2 FQGTGA. Trimming removed 2 bases at V and 1 base at J, with 17 bases between. The chain's CDR3 is CASSLEGFWGGNTEAFF. The DNA for the CDR3 is TGTGCCAGCAGCTTAGAGGGGTTTTGGGGGGGGAACACTGAAGCTTTCTTT.